This T cell receptor beta chain was identified in a study of cytomegalovirus exposure and HLA in healthy donors. Study results and caveats: TRBV6-2, TRBV6-3 and other indistinguishable V segments were excluded. Most TCR beta V segments were productive about 87% or about 30% of the time in an earlier analysis. Across HLA loci, a later analysis found differing TCR association rates, with DRB1 most and HLA-C fewest. Clonal expansion was found to be greater in HLA-associated TCR beta chains than in equally common others in a later analysis.

Germline loops: CDR1 MNHEY, CDR2 SVGAGI. The CDR3 is made up of 16 amino acids. Losses at the gene ends were 4 bases for V and 5 bases for J; bases not matched to a gene: 12. With respect to this clone: Its cognate antigen is unknown.

The PCR employed 60 Vbeta primers together with 13 Jbeta primers. The method was immunoSEQ multiplex PCR; TCRdb's version includes in-frame clones alone and lacks a portion of them. The table lists about 110,000 clones. The sequenced material came from PBMCs. This TCR was sampled from a man aged 25 to 40 in good health and CMV-seronegative. The rearrangement links TRBV6-5 to TRBJ2-5, with TRBD1 identical over 8 bases. In nucleotides, the CDR3 is TGTGCCAGCAGTTCCAACCGGGACAGGCCGCGGGAGACCCAGTACTTC. Translated, it gives CASSSNRDRPRETQYF.